This T cell receptor beta chain came from a study of blood T cell repertoires in COVID-19. Study-wide context: Acute and convalescent COVID-19 samples came from the United States, Italy and Spain. T cells, B-cell-depleted T cells, or PBMCs provided the cDNA or gDNA that served as material.

In the source study's methods: Estimates of nucleated cell counts were drawn from the amplification of reference gene primers. TCRdb's copy holds only in-frame clones and misses some; the assay was immunoSEQ multiplex PCR. The V and J calls and the clone size are those of that table, but D and trimming were determined from the DNA. Of fewer than 120,000 clones listed, approximately 79% were seen once; the top ten hold about a sixth. The CDR3 is 16 amino acids. V lost 2 bases to trimming and J lost 0 bases, with 11 bases between them. CDR1 is KGHSH, CDR2 LQKENI, per germline. The clonotype comes from a woman older than 75 with active or convalescent COVID-19. The sequencing sample was made of peripheral blood. V usage is TRBV18 and J usage is TRBJ1-3; D is unclear. CDR3 amino acids: CASSPSSSYSGNTIYF. The CDR3 DNA is TGTGCCAGCTCACCATCGTCTAGCTACTCTGGAAACACCATATATTTT.